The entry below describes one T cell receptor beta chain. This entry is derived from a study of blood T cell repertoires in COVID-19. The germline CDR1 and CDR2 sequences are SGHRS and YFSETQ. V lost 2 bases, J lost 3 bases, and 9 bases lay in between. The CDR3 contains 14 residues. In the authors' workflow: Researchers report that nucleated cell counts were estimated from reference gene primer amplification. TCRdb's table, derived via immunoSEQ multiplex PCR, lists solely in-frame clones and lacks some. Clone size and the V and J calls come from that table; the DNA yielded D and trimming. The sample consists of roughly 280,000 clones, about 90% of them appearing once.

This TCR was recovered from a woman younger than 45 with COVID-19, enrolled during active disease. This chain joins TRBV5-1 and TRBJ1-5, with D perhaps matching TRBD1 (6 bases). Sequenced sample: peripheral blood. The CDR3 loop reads CASSFTGPNQPQHF. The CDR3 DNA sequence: TGCGCCAGCAGCTTCACAGGGCCCAATCAGCCCCAGCATTTT. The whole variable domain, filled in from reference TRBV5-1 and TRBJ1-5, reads KAGVTQTPRYLIKTRGQQVTLSCSPISGHRSVSWYQQTPGQGLQFLFEYFSETQRNKGNFPGRFSGRQFSNSRSEMNVSTLELGDSALYLCASSFTGPNQPQHFGDGTRLSIL.